This paragraph reports one T cell receptor (beta chain). Antigen specificity is unknown. The data originate from a study of siplizumab effects on memory and regulatory T cells. Study-wide results and caveats: The apparent diversity of naive T cells exceeded that of memory cells, and naive T cells seemed to make a major contribution to the alloresponse.

CDR3 length: 15 amino acids. The V gene's germline CDR1 is SEHNR and CDR2 FQNEAQ (reference sequence). The V and J ends lost 1 base and 7 bases respectively, with 14 bases between them. Clones were read by immunoSEQ multiplex PCR, and TCRdb kept only the in-frame ones, dropping some. This sample yields approximately 94,000 clones, of which about 91% are seen a single time; about 0.15% belongs to the top ten. V usage is TRBV7-9 and J usage is TRBJ1-3; D is possibly TRBD1 (6 bases). Sample: CD4+ T cells sorted from blood. This TCR was recovered from a human donor in good health. The CDR3 sequence: CASSLEAGEWNTIYF. CDR3 DNA sequence: TGTGCCAGCAGCTTAGAGGCAGGGGAATGGAACACCATATATTTT.